What follows are 10 T cell receptor beta chains derived from one specimen sequenced in a study of shared clonotypes between healthy human individuals. Method: immunoSEQ multiplex PCR; TCRdb's copy keeps in-frame clones and lacks some. The sample lists around 990,000 clones, approximately 80% occurring once. Specimen: memory CD4+ T cells from PBMCs. The subset was: CD45RA-negative fraction. The receptors were sampled from a man aged 18 to 35 in good health. Some clones in this sample may be carry-over from other donors' samples.

The rearrangement joins TRBV30 to TRBJ1-1; 7 bases map to TRBD1. From germline, CDR1 is GTSNPN and CDR2 SVGIG (reference sequence). The junction had 2 bases not matched to a gene; V was cut back by 1 base and J by 0 bases. The CDR3 runs 14 residues. The CDR3 bases are TGTGCCTGGAGTGCGGGACAGTTGAACACTGAAGCTTTCTTT. It yields the protein CAWSAGQLNTEAFF.

V and J are TRBV7-8 and TRBJ2-1; maybe TRBD2 (5 bases). V was cut by 1 base and J by 6 bases, with 10 bases left in between. The germline CDR1 and CDR2 sequences are SGHVS and FQNEAQ. This CDR3 contains 14 residues. DNA of the CDR3: TGTGCCAGCAGCTTAGGCACTAGAACCAATGAGCAGTTCTTC. Amino acids: CASSLGTRTNEQFF.

The chain uses TRBV7-9 and TRBJ1-2; no firm D call. CDR1 is SEHNR, CDR2 FQNEAQ, per germline (reference sequence). Trimming took off 5 bases at V and 1 base at J, with 20 bases between the two ends. CDR3 length: 17 residues. In DNA form, the CDR3 reads TGTGCCAGCAGCACATTCCGAGAGGGCTCCTATAACTATGGCTACACCTTC. Translation gives CASSTFREGSYNYGYTF.

V usage is TRBV6-1 and J usage is TRBJ1-5; D possibly corresponds to TRBD1 (5 bases). The germline V gene has CDR1 MNHNS and CDR2 SASEGT. This CDR3 spans 15 amino acids. Trimming pared 5 bases from V and 0 bases from J, leaving 11 bases between. Here the CDR3 DNA reads TGTGCCAGCAGTCCCGACAGAGATAGCAATCAGCCCCAGCATTTT. Its translation: CASSPDRDSNQPQHF.

The rearrangement joins TRBV10-3 to TRBJ1-3; D is undetermined. This CDR3 is built from 16 residues. The V end was cut by 6 bases, the J end by 1 base, with 16 bases between. Germline assignment: CDR1 ENHRY and CDR2 SYGVKD. Written as DNA, the CDR3 is TGTGCCATCAGCCGGACCATTTCCTTATCTGGAAACACCATATATTTT. Translation gives CAISRTISLSGNTIYF.

The rearrangement links TRBV7-3 to TRBJ1-1; tentative D call: TRBD1 (5 bases). CDR1 SGHTA and CDR2 FQGTGA come from the germline V gene. V lost 4 bases and J lost 4, with 13 bases in between. The CDR3 length is 14 residues. CDR3: CASSSGAPGTEAFF. The DNA of the CDR3 is TGTGCCAGCAGCTCCGGGGCGCCGGGCACTGAAGCTTTCTTT.

This rearrangement joins TRBV6-4 to TRBJ2-4; D possibly matches TRBD1 or TRBD2 (6 bases each). Germline CDR1 reads MRHNA; CDR2 reads SNTAGT. V was clipped by 7 bases and J by 0 bases, with 22 bases between them. This CDR3 has 18 residues. The chain's CDR3 is CASNGQSWGVIAKNIQYF. CDR3 bases: TGTGCCAGCAATGGACAGAGTTGGGGGGTTATAGCCAAAAACATTCAGTACTTC.

This chain joins TRBV4-2 and TRBJ2-7, with D uncertain. V lost 4 bases and J 6 bases, leaving 10 bases between the germline ends. Looked up from germline, CDR1 is LGHNA and CDR2 is YNFKEQ. This CDR3 comprises 12 residues. Here the CDR3 DNA reads TGTGCCAGCAGCCCCCCCCCGGGCGAGCAGTACTTC. Protein sequence: CASSPPPGEQYF.

The rearrangement links TRBV6-4 to TRBJ2-2, with D unclear. The germline V and J ends were trimmed by 5 bases and 6 bases, with 13 bases remaining between them. Germline CDR1 MRHNA, CDR2 SNTAGT. This CDR3 region has 14 residues. The CDR3 sequence: CASSPQRLAGELFF. CDR3 nucleotides: TGTGCCAGCAGTCCCCAAAGGTTGGCCGGGGAGCTGTTTTTT.

The chain employs TRBV11-2 and TRBJ2-1, with D perhaps TRBD2 (6 bases). The CDR3 spans 15 residues. The germline gives CDR1 SGHAT, CDR2 FQNNGV. V was trimmed by 8 bases and J by 0 bases, leaving 14 bases between them. The CDR3 protein is CASGKGGDSYNEQFF. The CDR3 nucleotides are TGTGCCAGCGGGAAAGGAGGGGACTCCTACAATGAGCAGTTCTTC.